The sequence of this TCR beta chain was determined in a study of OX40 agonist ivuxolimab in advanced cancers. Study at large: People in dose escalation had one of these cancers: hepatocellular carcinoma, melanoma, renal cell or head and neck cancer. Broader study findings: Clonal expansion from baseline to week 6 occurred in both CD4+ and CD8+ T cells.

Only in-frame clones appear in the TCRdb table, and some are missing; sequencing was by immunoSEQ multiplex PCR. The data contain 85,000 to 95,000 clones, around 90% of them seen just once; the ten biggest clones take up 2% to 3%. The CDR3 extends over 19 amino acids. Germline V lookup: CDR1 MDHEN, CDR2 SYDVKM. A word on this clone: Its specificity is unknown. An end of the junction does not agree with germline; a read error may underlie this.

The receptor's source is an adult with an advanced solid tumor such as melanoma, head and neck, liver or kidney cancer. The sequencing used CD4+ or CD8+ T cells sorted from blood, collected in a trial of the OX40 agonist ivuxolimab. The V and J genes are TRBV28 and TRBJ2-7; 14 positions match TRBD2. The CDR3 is CASSLSPARGLAGGLRAVF. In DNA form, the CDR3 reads TGTGCCAGCAGTTTATCCCCCGCTCGTGGACTAGCGGGAGGCTTACGGGCTGTTTTC.